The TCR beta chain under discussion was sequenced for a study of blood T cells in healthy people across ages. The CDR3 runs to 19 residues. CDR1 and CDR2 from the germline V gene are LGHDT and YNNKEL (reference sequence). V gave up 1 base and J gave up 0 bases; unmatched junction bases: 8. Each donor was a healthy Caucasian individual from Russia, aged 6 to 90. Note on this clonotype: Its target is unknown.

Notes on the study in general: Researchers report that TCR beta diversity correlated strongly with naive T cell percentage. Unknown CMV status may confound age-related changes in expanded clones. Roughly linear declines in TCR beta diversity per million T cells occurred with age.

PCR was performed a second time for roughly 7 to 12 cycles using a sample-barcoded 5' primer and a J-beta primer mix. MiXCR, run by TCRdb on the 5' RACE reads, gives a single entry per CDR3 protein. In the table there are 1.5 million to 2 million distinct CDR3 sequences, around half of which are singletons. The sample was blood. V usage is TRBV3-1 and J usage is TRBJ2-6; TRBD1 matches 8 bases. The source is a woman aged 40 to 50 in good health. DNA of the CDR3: TGTGCCAGCAGCCAAGTTGCGGGACAGGCTACCTCTGGGGCCAACGTCCTGACTTTC. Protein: CASSQVAGQATSGANVLTF.